This T cell receptor beta chain derives from a study of T-cell reconstitution after alpha-beta-depleted transplantation in children. V lost 4 bases to trimming and J lost 1 base, with 24 bases between them. Germline CDR1 reads MNHEY; CDR2 reads SVGEGT. The CDR3 has 19 residues. Unique molecular identifiers featured in how the TCRbeta library was prepared. TCRdb independently ran MiXCR on the PCR reads; one entry per CDR3 protein. This sample has roughly 610,000 distinct CDR3 sequences, with over 9.5% found just once. This chain uses TRBV6-2 or TRBV6-3 with TRBJ2-3; D might be TRBD2 (6 bases). The material was PBMCs from the stem cell graft donor, obtained from the stem cell graft. The TCR sequence derives from a human donor who donated a stem cell graft to a child with acute myeloid leukemia. The chain's CDR3 is CASSSPGTSNTRGTDTQYF. For the CDR3, the DNA is TGTGCCAGCAGTTCTCCCGGGACTTCGAATACCAGGGGCACAGATACGCAGTATTTT.